This T cell receptor (beta chain) was retrieved from a study of blood T cell repertoires in COVID-19. Study details: Samples came from the United States, Italy and Spain, spanning acute and convalescent COVID-19. Sample material is recorded as cDNA or gDNA derived from T cells, B-cell-depleted T cells, or PBMCs.

The CDR3 sequence is 14 residues long. In germline, CDR1 is SQVTM, CDR2 ANQGSEA. J lost 0 bases, V lost 6 bases, and 7 bases had no gene match. The table came from immunoSEQ multiplex PCR; TCRdb's copy has only in-frame clones and leaves some out. The sample holds about 140,000 clones, 80% to 85% seen once. The gene calls are TRBV29-1 and TRBJ2-7, with 8 bases matching TRBD2. The receptor comes from a human donor in a cohort sampled during active COVID-19. Source material: peripheral blood. CDR3 DNA: TGCAGCGTCCTGGGGAGCGGGGGCTCCTACGAGCAGTACTTC. Translation: CSVLGSGGSYEQYF.